The rows below give T cell receptor beta chains drawn from one sample of a study of T cell responses to AZD1222 COVID-19 vaccine. Data came from immunoSEQ multiplex PCR; TCRdb stores just in-frame clones and leaves some out. This table holds 120,000 or so clones, roughly 90% found once. Sample: peripheral blood, taken on day 0 of AZD1222 vaccination. All receptors come from an adult in good health. Both conserved end residues are part of each CDR3. D genes are given only for firm matches. Only part of the rows carry a size: once, few, many, or a class if the clone is expanded.

D gene: NA; clone size: NA; V gene: TRBV28; J gene: TRBJ1-5; CDR3 protein: CASTPPAGQPQHF; CDR3 DNA: TGTGCCAGCACCCCCCCCGCGGGTCAGCCCCAGCATTTT
D gene: TRBD1; clone size: NA; V gene: TRBV5-6; J gene: TRBJ1-2; CDR3 protein: CASSLGGGSGYGYTF; CDR3 DNA: TGTGCCAGCAGCTTGGGAGGGGGCTCAGGATATGGCTACACCTTC
D gene: NA; clone size: NA; V gene: TRBV7-9; J gene: TRBJ2-5; CDR3 protein: CASSSGVEKTQYF; CDR3 DNA: TGTGCCAGCAGCTCGGGGGTTGAGAAGACCCAGTACTTC
D gene: TRBD1; clone size: NA; V gene: TRBV6-2/TRBV6-3; J gene: TRBJ2-7; CDR3 protein: CASSPAGTGGREQYF; CDR3 DNA: TGTGCCAGCAGCCCTGCCGGGACAGGGGGGCGAGAGCAGTACTTC
D gene: TRBD2; clone size: NA; V gene: TRBV3-1/TRBV3-2; J gene: TRBJ2-5; CDR3 protein: CASSQGLRLAGKQETQYF; CDR3 DNA: TGTGCCAGCAGCCAAGGCCTCCGACTAGCGGGAAAACAAGAGACCCAGTACTTC
D gene: NA; clone size: NA; V gene: TRBV27; J gene: TRBJ1-1; CDR3 protein: CASSLGRRTEAFF; CDR3 DNA: TGTGCCAGCAGTCTGGGGAGGAGGACTGAAGCTTTCTTT
D gene: NA; clone size: NA; V gene: TRBV12-3/TRBV12-4; J gene: TRBJ1-1; CDR3 protein: CASSFSGEAFF; CDR3 DNA: TGTGCCAGCAGTTTTTCCGGTGAAGCTTTCTTT
D gene: TRBD1; clone size: once; V gene: TRBV24-1; J gene: TRBJ1-1; CDR3 protein: CATRQGAGTEAFF; CDR3 DNA: TGTGCCACCAGACAGGGGGCCGGCACTGAAGCTTTCTTT
D gene: TRBD1; clone size: NA; V gene: TRBV6-5; J gene: TRBJ2-3; CDR3 protein: CASSYRQGATDTQYF; CDR3 DNA: TGTGCCAGCAGTTACAGACAGGGGGCGACAGATACGCAGTATTTT
D gene: NA; clone size: NA; V gene: TRBV3-1/TRBV3-2; J gene: TRBJ2-1; CDR3 protein: CASSPRPPPYNEQFF; CDR3 DNA: TGTGCCAGCAGCCCGCGACCTCCACCCTACAATGAGCAGTTCTTC